These 32 T cell receptor beta chains originate from one sample sequenced in a study of T cell clonotyping in hematopoietic cell transplantation. Time point given: recipient sample about 28 days before transplant, after cytoreduction. Data came from immunoSEQ multiplex PCR; TCRdb stores just in-frame clones and leaves some out. The sample shows about 76,000 clones, about 96% of them seen only once. The input for sequencing was peripheral blood mononuclear cells, taken before stem cell transplant. The source is a woman aged 45-59 years with acute myeloid leukemia. Some clones in this sample may be carry-over from other donors' samples.

This sequence joins TRBV30 and TRBJ2-4; 15 nucleotides line up with TRBD2. Germline CDR1 reads GTSNPN; CDR2 reads SVGIG (reference sequence). J gave up 7 bases and V 4 bases, and 29 bases lay outside the gene matches. CDR3 length: 23 amino acids. The CDR3 region has the DNA TGTGCCTGGAACCAACCGGGACAGCACGCCGGGACTAGCGGGGGGCCCCTCCACAACATTCAGTACTTC. Its translation: CAWNQPGQHAGTSGGPLHNIQYF.

This clone was found a few times. The rearrangement joins TRBV2 to TRBJ1-2; D is undetermined. With 8 bases removed from V and 0 bases from J, the gap between germline ends came to 7 bases. The CDR3 consists of 12 residues. Germline-derived CDR1 and CDR2 are SNHLY and FYNNEI. In DNA, the CDR3 is TGTGCCAGCTCCCGATCTAACTATGGCTACACCTTC. This sequence encodes CASSRSNYGYTF.

Concerning this clone itself: One end of the junction does not line up with germline, which may come from a read error. The chain uses TRBV30 and TRBJ2-7; D gene unclear. There are 11 residues in the CDR3. Germline-derived CDR1 and CDR2 are GTSNPN and SVGIG (reference sequence). This chain's CDR3 is CAWSVGNRFLF. The CDR3 nucleotides are TGTGCCTGGAGTGTAGGGAATAGATTTCTTTTC.

The chain couples TRBV28 to TRBJ2-3; 10 bases fit TRBD1. From germline, CDR1 is MDHEN and CDR2 SYDVKM. The CDR3 is made up of 16 amino acids. The V gene end was trimmed by 6 bases and the J gene end by 2 bases; junction bases not matched to a gene: 8. The chain's CDR3 is CASRTGGKGVTDTQYF. The DNA of the CDR3 is TGTGCCAGCAGGACAGGGGGCAAAGGAGTCACAGATACGCAGTATTTT.

This chain links TRBV30 with TRBJ2-5; D is possibly TRBD1 (5 bases). The germline V gene has CDR1 GTSNPN and CDR2 SVGIG (reference sequence). Trimming took 3 bases from V and 1 from J, leaving 12 bases between them. The CDR3 totals 14 residues. CDR3 amino acids: CAWRAQGFQETQYF. As DNA, the CDR3 is TGTGCCTGGAGAGCCCAGGGATTCCAAGAGACCCAGTACTTC.

V is TRBV11-3 and J is TRBJ2-5, with a tentative D call TRBD2 (7 bases). This CDR3 contains 14 residues. V lost 5 bases and J lost 6, with 16 bases in between. Germline CDR1 and CDR2: SGHNT and YENEEA. The CDR3 region has the DNA TGTGCCAGCAGCCTAGGGGGGGCGATTCAGACCCAGTACTTC. Translated: CASSLGGAIQTQYF.

This clone was recorded only once. This chain links TRBV30 with TRBJ1-4, with 7 bases aligning to TRBD1. Looked up from germline, CDR1 is GTSNPN and CDR2 is SVGIG (reference sequence). V was clipped by 3 bases and J by 5 bases; unmatched bases: 6. The CDR3 spans 14 residues. The CDR3 bases are TGTGCCTGGAGCCCTGACAGGGTGAATGAAAAACTGTTTTTT. This codes for CAWSPDRVNEKLFF.

The rearrangement links TRBV7-9 to TRBJ2-1; possible D gene TRBD2, 6 bases. CDR1 and CDR2 from the germline V gene are SEHNR and FQNEAQ (reference sequence). The CDR3 spans 16 residues. V shed 3 bases and J shed 10 bases, with 22 bases lying between them. CDR3 bases: TGTGCCAGCAGCTTTTTTCGACTAGTGGGTTGGGAAGAGCAGTTCTTC. Translating it yields CASSFFRLVGWEEQFF. The complete variable domain, with remaining parts taken from reference TRBV7-9 and TRBJ2-1, reads DTGVSQNPRHKITKRGQNVTFRCDPISEHNRLYWYRQTLGQGPEFLTYFQNEAQLEKSRLLSDRFSAERPKGSFSTLEIQRTEQGDSAMYLCASSFFRLVGWEEQFFGPGTRLTVL.

The genes are TRBV21-1 and TRBJ1-5. TRBV21-1 is recorded as a pseudogene. CDR3 length: 15 amino acids. CDR3 residues: CASSWVGGKYQPQHF. CDR3 bases: TGTGCCAGCAGCTGGGTGGGGGGCAAGTATCAGCCCCAGCATTTT.

The chain carries TRBV6-5 and TRBJ1-1; D unclear. Germline CDR1 MNHEY, CDR2 SVGAGI. This CDR3 is built from 13 residues. V was clipped by 0 bases and J by 4 bases, with 6 bases between them. In DNA, the CDR3 is TGTGCCAGCAGTTACTCACTCCTCACTGAAGCTTTCTTT. It codes for CASSYSLLTEAFF.

This sequence joins TRBV28 and TRBJ1-3; possibly TRBD1 for D (6 bases). V lost 6 bases to trimming and J lost 0 bases, with 15 bases between them. This CDR3 has 16 residues. The V gene's germline CDR1 is MDHEN and CDR2 SYDVKM. The CDR3 loop reads CASSRTGISSGNTIYF. CDR3 nucleotides: TGTGCCAGCAGCCGTACAGGGATTAGCTCTGGAAACACCATATATTTT.

This chain links TRBV29-1 with TRBJ1-4; 9 bases are a match to TRBD1. This CDR3 comprises 13 residues. Germline values: CDR1 SQVTM, CDR2 ANQGSEA. Unmatched junction bases numbered 8, after V lost 7 bases and J lost 8 bases. DNA for the CDR3: TGCAGCGCTGAGGACAGGGGAGGGGAAAAACTGTTTTTT. This gives the protein CSAEDRGGEKLFF.

This clone was seen just once. This sequence joins TRBV7-3 and TRBJ1-2; D is possibly TRBD1 (5 bases). The V end was cut by 0 bases, the J end by 8 bases, with 16 bases between. Germline V gene sequence: CDR1 SGHTA, CDR2 FQGTGA. The CDR3 has 15 residues. CDR3 sequence reads: CASSLTGVGENGYTF. The CDR3 DNA sequence: TGTGCCAGCAGCTTAACGGGTGTGGGGGAGAACGGCTACACCTTC. Based on the CDR3 plus reference TRBV7-3 and TRBJ1-2, the full variable domain is GAGVSQTPSNKVTEKGKYVELRCDPISGHTALYWYRQSLGQGPEFLIYFQGTGAADDSGLPNDRFFAVRPEGSVSTLKIQRTERGDSAVYLCASSLTGVGENGYTFGSGTRLTVV.

This rearrangement joins TRBV19 to TRBJ2-3; D is unclear. Trimming removed 6 bases at V and 3 bases at J, with 10 bases between. Germline lookup yields CDR1 LNHDA and CDR2 SQIVND (reference sequence). The CDR3 has 13 amino acids. The CDR3 sequence is CASSAKGTDTQYF. Written as DNA, the CDR3 is TGTGCCAGTAGCGCGAAAGGGACAGATACGCAGTATTTT.

This chain connects TRBV7-9 to TRBJ1-1; D is ambiguous. Germline V gene data show CDR1 as SEHNR and CDR2 as FQNEAQ (reference sequence). The V and J ends lost 2 bases and 0 bases respectively, with 10 bases between them. The CDR3 totals 15 residues. The chain's CDR3 is CASSLIGRMNTEAFF. CDR3 DNA sequence: TGTGCCAGCAGCTTAATCGGGCGGATGAACACTGAAGCTTTCTTT.

The count of this clone is one. The chain couples TRBV7-8 to TRBJ2-7; 9 nucleotides agree with TRBD1. CDR3 length: 15 amino acids. CDR1 SGHVS and CDR2 FQNEAQ come from the germline V gene. With V trimmed by 4 bases and J by 1 base, 5 bases remained unmatched. CDR3 sequence reads: CASSSRDRDSYEQYF. In DNA, the CDR3 is TGTGCCAGCAGCTCCCGGGACAGGGATTCCTACGAGCAGTACTTC.

The chain employs TRBV7-6 and TRBJ2-5; D ambiguous. Germline CDR1 and CDR2: SGHVS and FNYEAQ. There are 14 residues in the CDR3. Trimming shortened V by 6 bases and J by 3 bases, and 14 bases separated the two germline ends. The CDR3 spells CASSYKAVKETQYF. The CDR3 bases are TGTGCCAGCAGTTACAAGGCGGTAAAAGAGACCCAGTACTTC.

The chain has TRBV19 and TRBJ1-5; the D is unclear. V gave up 5 bases and J gave up 4 bases, with 9 bases separating them. The length of the CDR3 is 13 residues. Germline V gene data show CDR1 as LNHDA and CDR2 as SQIVND (reference sequence). CDR3 loop: CASSSQKNQPQHF. CDR3 coding DNA: TGTGCCAGTAGTTCACAGAAAAATCAGCCCCAGCATTTT.

The CDR3 protein is CASSLTLQETQYF. As DNA, the CDR3 is TGTGCCAGCAGCTTGACTCTCCAAGAGACCCAGTACTTC. The J gene is TRBJ2-5, the V gene TRBV7-8; D ambiguous. This CDR3 has 13 amino acids. Germline values: CDR1 SGHVS, CDR2 FQNEAQ. V gave up 3 bases and J gave up 1 base, with 6 bases separating them.

This clone was detected only once. V usage is TRBV28 and J usage is TRBJ2-7, with D maybe TRBD2 (6 bases). The V and J ends lost 10 bases and 0 bases respectively, with 16 bases between them. Per germline, CDR1 MDHEN and CDR2 SYDVKM. CDR3 length: 14 amino acids. CDR3 loop: CATLGRDRSYEQYF. CDR3 DNA sequence: TGTGCCACGCTCGGGCGGGACCGCTCCTACGAGCAGTACTTC.

J is TRBJ2-6 and V is TRBV27; D not resolved. Trimming left V 4 bases short and J 0 bases short, with 4 bases between. Germline V lookup: CDR1 MNHEY, CDR2 SMNVEV (reference sequence). The CDR3 runs 14 residues. The CDR3 DNA reads TGTGCCAGCAGTTACACCTCTGGGGCCAACGTCCTGACTTTC. This codes for CASSYTSGANVLTF.

The CDR3, as DNA: TGTGCCAGCAGCGCAGACAGGGCTTCCTACGAGCAGTACTTC. It is translated as CASSADRASYEQYF. The gene calls are TRBV7-2 and TRBJ2-7; TRBD1 matches at 7 bases. Germline V gene lookup returns CDR1 SGHTA and CDR2 FQGNSA. The CDR3 spans 14 residues. J was trimmed by 1 base and V by 5 bases; bases with no gene match: 5.

The V call is TRBV5-1, the J call TRBJ2-2, with D perhaps matching TRBD2 (7 bases). The germline V and J ends were trimmed by 3 bases and 5 bases, with 20 bases remaining between them. The germline V gene encodes CDR1 SGHRS and CDR2 YFSETQ. CDR3 length: 17 residues. The CDR3 reads CASSSQSRGARTGELFF. The CDR3, as DNA: TGCGCCAGCAGCTCCCAAAGCCGGGGGGCCAGGACCGGGGAGCTGTTTTTT. The whole variable domain, remainder taken from reference TRBV5-1 and TRBJ2-2, is KAGVTQTPRYLIKTRGQQVTLSCSPISGHRSVSWYQQTPGQGLQFLFEYFSETQRNKGNFPGRFSGRQFSNSRSEMNVSTLELGDSALYLCASSSQSRGARTGELFFGEGSRLTVL.

This CDR3 reads CASSHWTGDQPQHF. The CDR3 nucleotides read TGCGCCAGCAGCCACTGGACAGGGGATCAGCCCCAGCATTTT. The chain carries TRBV4-1 and TRBJ1-5; 9 nucleotides align to TRBD1. The CDR3 has 14 amino acids. With V trimmed by 3 bases and J by 5 bases, 2 bases remained unmatched. CDR1 and CDR2 (germline): MGHRA, YSYEKL.

The chain combines TRBV5-6 with TRBJ1-5; no firm D call. Looked up from germline, CDR1 is SGHDT and CDR2 is YYEEEE. V was clipped by 0 bases and J by 0 bases, with 7 bases between them. CDR3 size: 15 residues. The CDR3 sequence: CASSLAANSNQPQHF. CDR3 nucleotides: TGTGCCAGCAGCTTGGCGGCCAATAGCAATCAGCCCCAGCATTTT. Combining the CDR3 with reference TRBV5-6 and TRBJ1-5 gives the whole variable domain DAGVTQSPTHLIKTRGQQVTLRCSPKSGHDTVSWYQQALGQGPQFIFQYYEEEERQRGNFPDRFSGHQFPNYSSELNVNALLLGDSALYLCASSLAANSNQPQHFGDGTRLSIL.

This chain connects TRBV6-6 to TRBJ1-2, with a possible D match to TRBD1 (6 bases). Trimming cost V 5 bases and J 6 bases, with 10 bases left between them. The CDR3 covers 12 residues. Germline assignment: CDR1 MNHNY and CDR2 SVGAGI (reference sequence). CDR3 loop: CASSGDTHGYTF. Written as DNA, the CDR3 is TGTGCCAGCAGTGGGGACACACATGGCTACACCTTC.

The rearrangement links TRBV19 to TRBJ1-5, with D tentatively TRBD1 (5 bases). Trimming cost V 3 bases and J 2 bases, with 14 bases left between them. The CDR3 is 16 amino acids. Looked up from germline, CDR1 is LNHDA and CDR2 is SQIVND (reference sequence). The DNA for the CDR3 is TGTGCCAGTAGTATTGGTAGAGGGGCTGGCAATCAGCCCCAGCATTTT. Its protein product is CASSIGRGAGNQPQHF.

The chain uses TRBV7-9 and TRBJ2-3, with TRBD2 matching 9 bases. The CDR3 consists of 16 residues. Germline assignment: CDR1 SEHNR and CDR2 FQNEAQ (reference sequence). V dropped 5 bases and J dropped 2; count of bases not matched to a gene: 8. DNA of the CDR3: TGTGCCAGCAGCCCCACGCGGGGGGGAAACACAGATACGCAGTATTTT. Its protein product is CASSPTRGGNTDTQYF.

The chain has TRBV6-5 and TRBJ2-2, with TRBD1 as a possible D gene (5 bases). Germline CDR1 MNHEY, CDR2 SVGAGI. V dropped 3 bases and J dropped 7 bases, with 15 bases sitting between them. The CDR3 consists of 15 residues. CDR3 sequence: CASSYGVRGHGELFF. The CDR3 DNA sequence: TGTGCCAGCAGTTATGGGGTTAGGGGCCACGGGGAGCTGTTTTTT.

This chain uses TRBV6-1 with TRBJ1-5; 9 nucleotides match TRBD1. With V trimmed by 5 bases and J by 7 bases, 6 bases remained unmatched. CDR3 length equals 14 residues. The germline gives CDR1 MNHNS, CDR2 SASEGT. In nucleotides, the CDR3 is TGTGCCAGCAGTTCGGACAGGGGAGGGCAGCCCCAGCATTTT. It encodes CASSSDRGGQPQHF.

J is TRBJ2-6 and V is TRBV25-1; D gene ambiguous. Trimming cost V 5 bases and J 0 bases, with 5 bases left between them. This CDR3 region has 14 residues. From germline, CDR1 is MGHDK and CDR2 SYGVNS. The DNA for the CDR3 is TGTGCCAGCAGTAAAGGCTCTGGGGCCAACGTCCTGACTTTC. Protein sequence: CASSKGSGANVLTF.

This sequence joins TRBV19 and TRBJ1-2, with no clear D. Germline V CDR1 and CDR2: LNHDA, SQIVND (reference sequence). The V and J ends lost 7 bases and 6 bases respectively, with 12 bases between them. The CDR3 extends over 12 amino acids. The CDR3 is CASTTLRNGYTF. The DNA of the CDR3 is TGTGCCAGTACCACTCTCAGGAATGGCTACACCTTC.